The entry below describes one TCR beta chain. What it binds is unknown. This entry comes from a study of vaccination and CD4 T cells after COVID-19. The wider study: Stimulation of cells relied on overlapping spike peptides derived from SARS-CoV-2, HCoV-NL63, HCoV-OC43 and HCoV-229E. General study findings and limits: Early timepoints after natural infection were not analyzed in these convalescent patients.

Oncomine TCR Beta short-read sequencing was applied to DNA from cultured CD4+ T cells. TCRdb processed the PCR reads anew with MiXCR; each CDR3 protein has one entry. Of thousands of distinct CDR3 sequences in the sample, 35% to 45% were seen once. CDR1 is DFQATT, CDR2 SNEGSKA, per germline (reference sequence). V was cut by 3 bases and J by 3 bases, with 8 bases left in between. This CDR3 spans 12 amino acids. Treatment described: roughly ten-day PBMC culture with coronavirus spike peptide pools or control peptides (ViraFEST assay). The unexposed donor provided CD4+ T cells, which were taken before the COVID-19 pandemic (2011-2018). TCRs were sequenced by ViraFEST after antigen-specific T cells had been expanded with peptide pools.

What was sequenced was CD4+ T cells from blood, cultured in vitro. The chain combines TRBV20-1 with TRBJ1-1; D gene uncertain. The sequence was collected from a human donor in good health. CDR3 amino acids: CSASWADTEAFF. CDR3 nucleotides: TGCAGTGCTAGTTGGGCGGACACTGAAGCTTTCTTT.